The TCR beta chain described here comes from a study of T cells after posttransplantation cyclophosphamide. In regard to this clone: Its antigen remains unknown.

The protocol was immunoSEQ multiplex PCR, while the TCRdb copy is restricted to in-frame clones and leaves out a portion. The repertoire holds over a thousand clones, with approximately 97% as singletons. Regarding the study as a whole: Recipient CMV seropositivity and CMV reactivation strongly tracked TRB clonality.

This CDR3 contains 17 residues. The germline V gene has CDR1 MNHEY and CDR2 SMNVEV (reference sequence). The V and J ends lost 6 bases and 0 bases, in that order; junction bases with no gene match: 9. Sequenced sample: naive CD8+ T cells sorted from PBMCs. The receptor was isolated from an older woman in good health, CMV-negative, and a related stem cell transplant donor. The rearrangement uses TRBV27 and TRBJ2-1; 9 positions match TRBD1. CDR3: CASSHRSGQGSYNEQFF. The CDR3 DNA is TGTGCCAGCAGCCACCGGTCGGGACAGGGCTCCTACAATGAGCAGTTCTTC.